These 16 T cell receptor beta chains originate from one sample sequenced in a study of cytomegalovirus exposure and HLA in healthy donors. Primers included in the PCR were 60 Vbeta and 13 Jbeta primers. The repertoire was sequenced with immunoSEQ multiplex PCR; TCRdb's copy has only in-frame clones and lacks some. The table records around 100,000 clones, more than 75% of them present only once. The source material was PBMCs. The receptor set was obtained from a woman younger than 30 in good health and CMV-seropositive.

The V and J genes are TRBV7-8 and TRBJ1-1, with TRBD1 identical over 7 bases. In germline, CDR1 is SGHVS, CDR2 FQNEAQ. The length of the CDR3 is 15 residues. The V segment lost 5 bases and the J segment 2 bases; nucleotides outside the gene matches: 8. The CDR3 is CASSKIQGPNTEAFF. CDR3 coding DNA: TGTGCCAGCAGCAAAATACAGGGGCCTAACACTGAAGCTTTCTTT.

This clone has a handful of counts. V and J are TRBV19 and TRBJ2-1; 8 bases map to TRBD2. Germline assignment: CDR1 LNHDA and CDR2 SQIVND (reference sequence). The CDR3 runs to 15 residues. With 9 bases clipped from V and 4 bases from J, the junction kept 11 bases outside the gene matches. The CDR3 sequence is CASPLQREIYNEQFF. CDR3 in DNA: TGTGCCAGCCCTCTGCAGCGGGAGATTTACAATGAGCAGTTCTTC.

V and J are TRBV7-3 and TRBJ1-2; 10 bases align to TRBD1. This CDR3 contains 15 residues. The J segment lost 1 base and the V segment lost 3 bases, leaving 2 bases of the junction unmatched. Per germline, CDR1 SGHTA and CDR2 FQGTGA. The CDR3 DNA follows: TGTGCCAGCAGCTTGTGGGACAGGGGTAACTATGGCTACACCTTC. It specifies CASSLWDRGNYGYTF.

V gene TRBV2 combines with J gene TRBJ2-3, with D possibly TRBD1 on 6 matching bases. V lost 8 bases to trimming and J lost 0 bases, with 9 bases between them. The CDR3 consists of 13 residues. Germline V gene lookup returns CDR1 SNHLY and CDR2 FYNNEI. As DNA, the CDR3 is TGTGCCAGCCACAGGGAAAGCACAGATACGCAGTATTTT. Amino acid sequence: CASHRESTDTQYF.

The chain links TRBV4-3 to TRBJ2-1; 14 nucleotides align to TRBD2. CDR1 and CDR2 from the germline V gene are LGHNA and YSLEER. The CDR3 runs to 16 residues. The V segment lost 1 base and the J segment 8 bases; nucleotides outside the gene matches: 4. The CDR3 DNA sequence: TGCGCCAGCAGCCAAGGACTAGCGGGAGGGGTCGATGAGCAGTTCTTC. This sequence encodes CASSQGLAGGVDEQFF.

The DNA of the CDR3 is TGCGCCAGCAGCCAGGGGACAGGGGGCTACGAGCAGTACTTC. This encodes CASSQGTGGYEQYF. The V and J genes are TRBV5-1 and TRBJ2-7; 11 bases match TRBD1. The CDR3 covers 14 residues. Trimming removed 4 bases from V and 3 bases from J; junction bases left unmatched: 3. Germline V gene lookup returns CDR1 SGHRS and CDR2 YFSETQ. Together with reference TRBV5-1 and TRBJ2-7, the CDR3 gives the full variable domain: KAGVTQTPRYLIKTRGQQVTLSCSPISGHRSVSWYQQTPGQGLQFLFEYFSETQRNKGNFPGRFSGRQFSNSRSEMNVSTLELGDSALYLCASSQGTGGYEQYFGPGTRLTVT.

CDR3 bases: TGTGCCAGCTCGTCTTTAGCGGGTTTTGGCACAGATACGCAGTATTTT. It codes for CASSSLAGFGTDTQYF. The V and J genes are TRBV18 and TRBJ2-3, with 7 bases that match TRBD2. Germline CDR1 and CDR2: KGHSH and LQKENI. J gave up 1 base and V 6 bases, and 10 bases lay outside the gene matches. This CDR3 is 16 amino acids long.

The chain carries TRBV5-4 and TRBJ2-1; D may be TRBD1 (6 bases). With 5 bases removed from V and 4 bases from J, the gap between germline ends came to 16 bases. The CDR3 has 15 amino acids. The germline V gene has CDR1 SGHNT and CDR2 YYREEE (reference sequence). CDR3 loop: CASSLTGNYYNEQFF. The CDR3 coding sequence is TGTGCCAGCAGTCTTACAGGGAATTATTACAATGAGCAGTTCTTC.

The gene calls are TRBV4-3 and TRBJ1-5, with D perhaps matching TRBD1 (6 bases). Germline V CDR1 and CDR2: LGHNA, YSLEER. There are 20 residues in the CDR3. Trimming left V 2 bases short and J 0 bases short, with 23 bases between. CDR3 in DNA: TGCGCCAGCAGCCAACATACAGGGAGAATCCCAAACAATAGCAATCAGCCCCAGCATTTT. It codes for CASSQHTGRIPNNSNQPQHF.

The chain employs TRBV6-5 and TRBJ2-7; 9 bases are shared with TRBD1. The CDR3 has 14 amino acids. The trim removed 6 bases at V and 11 bases at J, leaving 14 bases unmatched. Germline V CDR1 and CDR2: MNHEY, SVGAGI. This CDR3 reads CASSLLGQGKGEYF. CDR3 DNA sequence: TGTGCCAGCAGCCTCTTGGGACAGGGTAAAGGAGAGTACTTC.

The chain couples TRBV25-1 to TRBJ1-5; 7 nucleotides align to TRBD1. The trim removed 3 bases at V and 4 bases at J, leaving 6 bases unmatched. Germline-derived CDR1 and CDR2 are MGHDK and SYGVNS. The CDR3 spans 15 residues. The CDR3 region is CASSDGTELNQPQHF. CDR3 coding DNA: TGTGCCAGCAGTGACGGGACAGAATTAAATCAGCCCCAGCATTTT.

This chain links TRBV28 with TRBJ2-3; TRBD2 might be the D (5 bases). Looked up from germline, CDR1 is MDHEN and CDR2 is SYDVKM. This CDR3 is built from 14 residues. The V and J ends lost 5 bases and 2 bases respectively, with 11 bases between them. In DNA, the CDR3 is TGTGCCAGCAGTGAGGGCAGCTACACAGATACGCAGTATTTT. It codes for CASSEGSYTDTQYF.

The CDR3 DNA is TGCAGCGTTGAAGTGGACAGGGGAGCGGATACGCAGTATTTT. Translating gives CSVEVDRGADTQYF. The rearrangement links TRBV29-1 to TRBJ2-3; 9 positions agree with TRBD1. The germline CDR1 and CDR2 sequences are SQVTM and ANQGSEA. Trimming at V came to 1 base and at J to 6 bases, leaving 5 bases not matched to a gene. There are 14 residues in the CDR3.

This rearrangement joins TRBV27 to TRBJ2-7; TRBD2 matches 8 bases. Germline V gene data show CDR1 as MNHEY and CDR2 as SMNVEV (reference sequence). V shed 5 bases, J shed 3 bases, and the junction held 3 bases outside the gene matches. The CDR3 is made up of 13 amino acids. The CDR3: CASSTRGGYEQYF. In nucleotides, the CDR3 is TGTGCCAGCAGTACCCGGGGGGGCTACGAGCAGTACTTC.

This clone was observed a few times. The rearrangement links TRBV27 to TRBJ1-1; possibly TRBD1 for D (6 bases). Trimming cost V 6 bases and J 8 bases, with 13 bases left between them. Germline loops: CDR1 MNHEY, CDR2 SMNVEV (reference sequence). There are 12 residues in the CDR3. The DNA for the CDR3 is TGTGCCAGCAGAACCCCGGGGACAGAAGCTTTCTTT. Encoded protein: CASRTPGTEAFF.

The V gene is TRBV4-1, the J gene TRBJ1-6, with a possible D match to TRBD1 (5 bases). V lost 1 base and J lost 0, with 13 bases in between. Germline values: CDR1 MGHRA, CDR2 YSYEKL. The CDR3 runs 18 residues. The CDR3 is CASSQAAGLSSYNSPLHF. CDR3 sequence (DNA): TGCGCCAGCAGCCAAGCGGCGGGACTGAGCTCCTATAATTCACCCCTCCACTTT.